This TCR beta chain was recorded in a study of cytomegalovirus exposure and HLA in healthy donors. V gave up 5 bases and J gave up 3 bases; unmatched junction bases: 7. The CDR3 runs to 15 residues. Germline V lookup: CDR1 SEHNR, CDR2 FQNEAQ (reference sequence). For this clone: Its specificity is unknown.

Study-level findings and limits: Cytomegalovirus status, reportedly, was diagnosed with high specificity and sensitivity by the classifier.

PCR employed 60 Vbeta and 13 Jbeta primers. TCRdb's copy holds only in-frame clones and misses some; the assay was immunoSEQ multiplex PCR. The table has 150,000 or so clones, approximately 80% seen once. This rearrangement joins TRBV7-9 to TRBJ1-3, with 7 bases identical to TRBD1. The TCR comes from a man younger than 35 in good health and CMV-seronegative. Sequencing was performed on PBMCs. CDR3 bases: TGTGCCAGCAGCACCCCGACAGGGAATGGAAACACCATATATTTT. Residues: CASSTPTGNGNTIYF.